The source of this T cell receptor beta chain is a study of T cells expressing NK-cell markers (dated by TCRdb to about 2020). With respect to the entire study: TCR beta-chain repertoires were profiled in sorted CD3+CD56+NKG2C+, CD3+CD56+NKG2C- and CD3+CD56-NKG2C+ T-cell subsets from about 8 donors. Among the eight sequenced donors, seven were HCMV-seropositive and one was HCMV-seronegative. All eight donors whose samples were sequenced were randomly selected healthy volunteers, three of them men and five women. Illumina HiSeq 2000/2500, MiSeq or NextSeq was used to sequence libraries as 2 x 150 bp reads. Findings and caveats that apply to the study as a whole: In more than 5 donors, the dominant CD3+CD56+NKG2C+ clonotypes were found to rank among the top 10 CD8+ clonotypes and to make up 1.0-7.0% of CD8+ T cells. It remained unclear whether the expanded NKG2C-expressing T cell clones were specific for HCMV antigens. Those dominant clonotypes were again the most abundant among CD3+CD56-NKG2C+ cells in four donors, at roughly 28.3-65%.

The CDR3 numbers 11 residues from cysteine through phenylalanine. No DNA sequence was recorded. The germline V gene (reference sequence) supplies CDR1 DFQATT and CDR2 SNEGSKA. TCRdb lists the instrument as Illumina HiSeq 2000. TCR beta cDNA libraries were prepared using 5'RACE template switching, which introduced a universal primer site and unique molecular identifiers. cDNA synthesis was primed from the TCR beta constant segment and was followed by two successive PCR amplification steps. In the source study's methods: MIGEC handled demultiplexing of the reads and grouping by UMI, while MiTCR was used to assemble and quantify clonotypes. To remove erroneous sequences, TCR cDNA sequences were retained only when supported by two or more reads. The tcR package was used for downstream repertoire analysis, and clonotypes were matched between fractions using CDR3 nucleotide sequence together with V segment. VDJmatch was used to annotate antigen specificity against VDJdb, with one amino acid substitution allowed in CDR3. One entry per CDR3 protein sequence results from the TCRdb reprocessing of the reads, with DNA left out. The V and J calls and clone size come from TCRdb's table, not from the authors' own analysis. The record for this sample contains approximately 440,000 distinct CDR3 sequences. In total, the top ten clones hold around 1.4% of the sample.

Regarding this clonotype: What antigen it recognizes has not been identified.

HCMV serostatus was determined by detecting HCMV-specific IgG in serum with a commercial ELISA kit. Ficoll density gradient centrifugation was used to isolate peripheral blood mononuclear cells from blood. The clonotype was recovered from a woman in her fifties or sixties in good health. Donor details come from another sample of the same person, matched by shared clones. The sequencing input was blood T cells: a sorted CD56 or NKG2C T cell subset, CD4+ or CD8+ T cells, or bulk PBMC T cells (not recorded which). The chain is made from TRBV20-1 and TRBJ1-1. The CDR3 protein is CSARSATEAFF.